Sequencing of this T cell receptor (beta chain) was carried out in a study of human T cells and chemical hapten exposure. On the study more broadly: Doses of diphenylcyclopropenone went to the patients' scalps weekly throughout the approximately 25-week study. Slight differences in pooled library volume were the main source of varying TCR yields across samples.

The CDR3 is 16 amino acids. The V end was cut by 0 bases, the J end by 0 bases, with 10 bases between. Germline V lookup: CDR1 LGHNA, CDR2 YSLEER. This sample's time point: patch test 1, 2 weeks after DPC sensitization. Treatment in this sample: therapeutic diphenylcyclopropenone sensitization with weekly scalp DPC. Notes on the study in general: Following DPC sensitization, TCRs present above 1 in 1000 frequency showed no change. With patch test score, the counts of PT1 expanded TCRs showed a positive correlation.

MiXCR was run by TCRdb on the RACE reads, yielding one entry per CDR3 protein. Of approximately 350,000 distinct CDR3 sequences in the sample, about 7% are singletons; the top ten hold approximately 8.9%. Comment on this clonotype: Its specificity is not known.

This chain links TRBV4-3 with TRBJ2-3; D is unresolved. The sequence came from a woman aged 18-30 years with alopecia areata. Some clones in this sample may be carry-over from other donors' samples. The source was whole blood, collected in connection with sensitization to the hapten diphenylcyclopropenone (DPC). CDR3 bases: TGCGCCAGCAGCCAAGATTCCAGAACAAGCACAGATACGCAGTATTTT. It is translated as CASSQDSRTSTDTQYF.